This T cell receptor beta chain came from a study of T and B cells in COVID-19 patients. The wider study: Blood was sampled from COVID-19 patients who were either actively infected or recovered. The recovered cohort's median age was around 30 years, versus approximately 70 years in active infection.

About this clonotype: Antigen unknown.

BIOMED2 TRB-A/B primer pools were used in multiplex TRB PCR. Each CDR3 protein gets one entry after TCRdb re-called the multiplex PCR reads with MiXCR. The sample carries around 6,500 distinct CDR3 sequences, more than 25% recorded once. Blood genomic DNA input for TRB amplification was roughly 250-500 ng. Regarding the study as a whole: There were 2,000 to 3,000 TCR clusters exclusive to the recovered cohort, some 31 with low generation probability.

The sequencing input was blood. The TCR sequence derives from a human donor with active COVID-19.

CDR3 nucleotide sequence: TGTGCCAGTGCAACCGGGACAGGGGACACAGATACGCAGTATTTT. Translation: CASATGTGDTDTQYF. This chain uses TRBV19 with TRBJ2-3; TRBD1 matches at 10 bases. Germline CDR1 and CDR2: LNHDA and SQIVND (reference sequence). J lost 2 bases, V lost 8 bases, and 7 bases had no gene match. CDR3 length: 15 amino acids.